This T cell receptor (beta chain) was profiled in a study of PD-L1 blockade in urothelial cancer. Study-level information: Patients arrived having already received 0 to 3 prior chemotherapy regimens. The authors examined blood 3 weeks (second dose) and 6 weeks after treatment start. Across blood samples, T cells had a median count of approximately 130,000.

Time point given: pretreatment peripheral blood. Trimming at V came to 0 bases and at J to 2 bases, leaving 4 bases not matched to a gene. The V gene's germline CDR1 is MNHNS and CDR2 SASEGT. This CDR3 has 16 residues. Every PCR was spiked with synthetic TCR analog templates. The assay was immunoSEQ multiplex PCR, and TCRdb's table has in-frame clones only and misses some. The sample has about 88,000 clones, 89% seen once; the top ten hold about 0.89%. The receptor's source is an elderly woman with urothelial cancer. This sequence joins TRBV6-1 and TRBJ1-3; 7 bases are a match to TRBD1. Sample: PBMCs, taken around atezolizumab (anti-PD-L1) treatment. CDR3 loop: CASSEAPTGTGNTIYF. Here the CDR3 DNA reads TGTGCCAGCAGTGAAGCACCGACAGGGACTGGAAACACCATATATTTT.